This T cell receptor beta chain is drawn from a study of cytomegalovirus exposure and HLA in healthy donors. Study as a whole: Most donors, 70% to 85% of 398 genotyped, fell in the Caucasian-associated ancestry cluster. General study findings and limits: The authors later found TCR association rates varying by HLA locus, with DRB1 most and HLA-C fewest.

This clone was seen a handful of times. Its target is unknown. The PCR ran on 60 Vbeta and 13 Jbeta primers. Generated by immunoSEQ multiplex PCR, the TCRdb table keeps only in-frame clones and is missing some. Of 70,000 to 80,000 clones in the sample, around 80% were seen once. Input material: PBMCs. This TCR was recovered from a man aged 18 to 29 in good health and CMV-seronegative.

The CDR3 nucleotides are TGCGCCAGCAGTGAAGAGGGGGCAATAGATACGCAGTATTTT. Its translation is CASSEEGAIDTQYF. The rearrangement links TRBV10-1 to TRBJ2-3, with 7 bases that match TRBD1. Losses at the gene ends were 3 bases for V and 5 bases for J; bases not matched to a gene: 5. CDR3 length equals 14 residues. Looked up from germline, CDR1 is WNHNN and CDR2 is SYGVQD (reference sequence).